This TCR beta chain emerged from a study of OX40 agonist ivuxolimab in advanced cancers. The overall study: Three patients, one with hepatocellular carcinoma and two with cutaneous melanoma, responded partially.

The CDR3 extends over 13 amino acids. The V gene's germline CDR1 is SEHNR and CDR2 FQNEAQ (reference sequence). Trimming cost V 2 bases and J 5 bases, with 9 bases left between them. This clone was observed a single time. Data came from immunoSEQ multiplex PCR; TCRdb stores just in-frame clones and leaves some out. Here the sample spans roughly 90,000 clones, 94% being singletons. The V gene is TRBV7-9, the J gene TRBJ2-5; D is undetermined. The material sequenced was CD4+ or CD8+ T cells sorted from blood, taken in a trial of the OX40 agonist ivuxolimab. This clonotype was sampled from an adult with an advanced solid tumor such as melanoma, head and neck, liver or kidney cancer. In nucleotides, the CDR3 is TGTGCCAGCAGCTTACATAGTGAGGAGACCCAGTACTTC. It specifies CASSLHSEETQYF.